A single T cell receptor (beta chain) is shown here with its context. What it binds is unknown. The sample originates from a study of T cells expressing NK-cell markers. Overall study context: It was sorted CD3+CD56+NKG2C+, CD3+CD56+NKG2C- and CD3+CD56-NKG2C+ T cells that supplied the TCR beta repertoires. Study-wide results and caveats: For a few donors, these clonotypes were likewise the leading ones in the CD3+CD56-NKG2C+ fraction.

TCRdb reworked the 5' RACE reads into one entry per CDR3 protein, no DNA. The sample features 4,500 to 7,000 distinct CDR3 sequences, with 60% in its top ten. The CDR3 spans 18 residues. Germline V lookup: CDR1 SGHAT, CDR2 FQDESV (reference sequence). Material: blood T cells: a sorted CD56 or NKG2C T cell subset, CD4+ or CD8+ T cells, or bulk PBMC T cells (not recorded which). The receptor's source is a man between 18 and 29 years old in good health. The V call is TRBV11-1, the J call TRBJ2-1; without DNA, the TCRdb call of TRBD2 cannot be checked. CDR3 loop: CASSPPLGAVSSYNEQFF.